Following are 5 T cell receptor beta chains from one sample sequenced in a study of blood T cell repertoires in COVID-19. TCRdb's copy holds only in-frame clones and misses some; the assay was immunoSEQ multiplex PCR. The sample contains 200,000 to 300,000 clones, approximately 87% of which appear only once. What was sequenced was peripheral blood. Receptors were obtained from a man aged 55 to 69 with acute or convalescent COVID-19.

This sequence joins TRBV6-1 and TRBJ2-7; 9 bases are shared with TRBD1. V shed 2 bases, J shed 7 bases, and the junction held 9 bases outside the gene matches. CDR3 size: 15 residues. Germline CDR1 MNHNS, CDR2 SASEGT. CDR3 DNA sequence: TGTGCCAGCAGTGAATTGGGGGACAGGGATAATGAGCAGTACTTC. Translated, it gives CASSELGDRDNEQYF.

Points on this clone: The same CDR3 also results from other DNA sequences found in this sample. J is TRBJ1-6 and V is TRBV9; TRBD1 agrees at 7 bases. The CDR3 consists of 15 residues. Losses at the gene ends were 0 bases for V and 5 bases for J; bases not matched to a gene: 2. The germline CDR1 and CDR2 sequences are SGDLS and YYNGEE. This CDR3 is CASSVGQGDNSPLHF. The CDR3 DNA is TGTGCCAGCAGCGTAGGGCAGGGGGATAATTCACCCCTCCACTTT.

This rearrangement joins TRBV5-1 to TRBJ1-1; D uncertain. Germline V gives CDR1 SGHRS, CDR2 YFSETQ. Deletions cut 6 bases from V and 0 bases from J, with 9 bases between. The CDR3 loop spans 13 amino acids. As DNA, the CDR3 is TGCGCCAGCATGAAAGAGGTGAACACTGAAGCTTTCTTT. This gives the protein CASMKEVNTEAFF.

CDR3 sequence (DNA): TGTGCCAGTAATTCCAGAAATCAGCCCCAGCATTTT. Its translation is CASNSRNQPQHF. This chain connects TRBV19 to TRBJ1-5; no reliable D call. The V gene lost 7 bases and the J gene lost 4 bases, with 8 bases spanning the gap. The CDR3 consists of 12 residues. Germline assignment: CDR1 LNHDA and CDR2 SQIVND (reference sequence).

This sequence joins TRBV19 and TRBJ1-5; TRBD1 aligns across 12 bases. Losses at the gene ends were 5 bases for V and 3 bases for J; bases not matched to a gene: 5. The germline V gene encodes CDR1 LNHDA and CDR2 SQIVND (reference sequence). The CDR3 loop spans 16 amino acids. The CDR3 DNA is TGTGCCAGTAGTGGGACAGGGGGCGGATACAATCAGCCCCAGCATTTT. Protein: CASSGTGGGYNQPQHF.